Sequencing of this TCR beta chain was carried out in a study of control samples from healthy donors and cancer patients. V was cut by 3 bases and J by 6 bases, with 21 bases left in between. This CDR3 spans 17 amino acids. CDR1 LNHDA and CDR2 SQIVND come from the germline V gene (reference sequence). Profiled with immunoSEQ multiplex PCR; TCRdb holds only in-frame clones, not every one. The sample lists under 150,000 clones; 88% were seen once. Material: blood. The TCR sequence derives from a man in his forties in good health. This chain joins TRBV19 and TRBJ2-1; D is perhaps TRBD1 (6 bases). The CDR3 sequence: CASSIVLWAGESNEQFF. DNA of the CDR3: TGTGCCAGTAGTATTGTTCTCTGGGCAGGGGAGTCCAATGAGCAGTTCTTC.